This T cell receptor (beta chain) originates from a study of beta chain features in type 1 diabetes. Study as a whole: The samples had roughly 110 million sorted cells examined in all.

TCRB transcripts that were expressed got sequenced, as all of the isolated RNA had been reverse transcribed. The protocol was immunoSEQ multiplex PCR, while the TCRdb copy is restricted to in-frame clones and leaves out a portion. The sample lists about 230,000 clones, 9.6% occurring once. V lost 1 base and J 1 base, leaving 10 bases between the germline ends. CDR1 is MGHDK and CDR2 is SYGVNS in the germline V gene. The CDR3 loop spans 15 amino acids. As concerns this clone: The antigen is not known.

Findings of the study overall: Healthy donors had naive, central memory and Treg TCRB repertoires that appeared less similar than those seen among patients. Insertions were fewer and deletions more numerous at VDJ junctions in type 1 diabetes patients.

This TCR was sampled from a woman between 18 and 30 years old in good health. The sequenced sample consisted of naive CD4+ T cells from blood. The rearrangement links TRBV25-1 to TRBJ2-5; D remains unclear. CDR3 coding DNA: TGTGCCAGCAGTGAATTCCGAGGCAGCCAAGAGACCCAGTACTTC. Protein: CASSEFRGSQETQYF.